A single sample is the source of the 26 T cell receptor beta chains below, sequenced in a study of cytomegalovirus exposure and HLA in healthy donors. Primers included in the PCR were 60 Vbeta and 13 Jbeta primers. The data were produced by immunoSEQ multiplex PCR, yet TCRdb's version contains in-frame clones alone and is incomplete. The sample includes 220,000 or so clones, more than 65% of them seen just once. Sequencing was performed on PBMCs. The source is a woman in her twenties or thirties in good health and CMV-seronegative.

For this clone: Mismatch with germline at one junction end may stem from a read error. This chain links TRBV7-2 with TRBJ2-1; TRBD1 matches at 7 bases. From germline, CDR1 is SGHTA and CDR2 FQGNSA. The CDR3 loop spans 15 amino acids. This CDR3 reads CAGSLASTGYNEQFF. The CDR3 nucleotides are TGTGCCGGCAGCTTAGCCTCGACAGGGTACAATGAGCAGTTCTTC.

The chain combines TRBV6-5 with TRBJ2-5; D is uncertain. This CDR3 is built from 15 residues. The V end was cut by 0 bases, the J end by 0 bases, with 8 bases between. Germline V gene data show CDR1 as MNHEY and CDR2 as SVGAGI. This chain's CDR3 is CASSYSPADQETQYF. The DNA of the CDR3 is TGTGCCAGCAGTTACTCCCCGGCGGACCAAGAGACCCAGTACTTC.

As regards this clone: At one of its ends the junction is not consistent with the germline gene, which may arise from a read error. The chain links TRBV19 to TRBJ1-3, with D tentatively TRBD1 (6 bases). CDR1 is LNHDA and CDR2 is SQIVND in the germline V gene (reference sequence). CDR3 length equals 17 residues. The CDR3 is CDSTDRGTTSSGNTIYF. The CDR3 region has the DNA TGTGACAGTACCGATAGGGGGACAACCAGCTCTGGAAACACCATATATTTT.

Only one count was recorded for this clone. The chain is built from TRBV19 and TRBJ1-5, with a tentative D call TRBD1 (6 bases). Looked up from germline, CDR1 is LNHDA and CDR2 is SQIVND (reference sequence). CDR3 length equals 15 residues. Trimming took off 3 bases at V and 7 bases at J, with 16 bases between the two ends. The CDR3: CASSIRDIAFQPQHF. CDR3 in DNA: TGTGCCAGTAGTATCCGGGACATCGCCTTCCAGCCCCAGCATTTT.

The chain couples TRBV18 to TRBJ2-2, with 9 bases identical to TRBD1. The CDR3 extends over 16 amino acids. The V gene's germline CDR1 is KGHSH and CDR2 LQKENI. J gave up 3 bases and V 3 bases, and 5 bases lay outside the gene matches. CDR3 loop: CASSPNRGHYTGELFF. CDR3 bases: TGTGCCAGCTCACCGAACAGGGGGCACTACACCGGGGAGCTGTTTTTT.

The V call is TRBV6-1, the J call TRBJ2-7; TRBD2 is a possible D gene (6 bases). The CDR3 length is 15 residues. CDR1 MNHNS and CDR2 SASEGT come from the germline V gene. V was pared by 0 bases and J by 4 bases, with 13 bases between. CDR3 amino acids: CASSEALAMVYEQYF. The CDR3 DNA is TGTGCCAGCAGTGAAGCGCTAGCGATGGTATACGAGCAGTACTTC.

The V and J genes are TRBV11-2 and TRBJ2-2; D may be TRBD1 (6 bases). The ends were cut back, 10 bases at V and 1 base at J, with 13 bases in the middle. The length of the CDR3 is 14 residues. Germline assignment: CDR1 SGHAT and CDR2 FQNNGV. CDR3 sequence: CATRQVLNTGELFF. CDR3 in DNA: TGTGCCACGCGACAGGTTTTGAACACCGGGGAGCTGTTTTTT. The variable domain in full, with the rest retrieved from reference TRBV11-2 and TRBJ2-2, is EAGVAQSPRYKIIEKRQSVAFWCNPISGHATLYWYQQILGQGPKLLIQFQNNGVVDDSQLPKDRFSAERLKGVDSTLKIQPAKLEDSAVYLCATRQVLNTGELFFGEGSRLTVL.

The chain combines TRBV9 with TRBJ2-2; 14 bases line up with TRBD2. The germline gives CDR1 SGDLS, CDR2 YYNGEE. J lost 5 bases, V lost 4 bases, and 7 bases had no gene match. There are 17 residues in the CDR3. In DNA form, the CDR3 reads TGTGCCAGCAGCCAGGGACTAGCGGGAGCCTGGACCGGGGAGCTGTTTTTT. Its protein product is CASSQGLAGAWTGELFF.

The chain joins TRBV30 to TRBJ2-5, with a possible D match to TRBD1 (5 bases). Germline lookup yields CDR1 GTSNPN and CDR2 SVGIG (reference sequence). Trimming took 2 bases from V and 2 from J, leaving 18 bases between them. The CDR3 loop spans 16 amino acids. The CDR3 DNA sequence: TGTGCCTGGAGTCCCCCCATCGGGCAGGGACAAGAGACCCAGTACTTC. This encodes CAWSPPIGQGQETQYF.

The genes are TRBV5-1 and TRBJ2-1, with 10 bases fitting TRBD2. Germline CDR1 and CDR2: SGHRS and YFSETQ. CDR3 length: 15 amino acids. V shed 4 bases and J 4 bases; nucleotides not matched to a gene: 5. The CDR3, as DNA: TGCGCCAGCAGCAAAACTAGCGGGATATACAATGAGCAGTTCTTC. As protein: CASSKTSGIYNEQFF.

This clone appeared once. The CDR3 nucleotides read TGTGCCAGCAGTTTCGGGGAGGGGCGGGAACAAGAGACCCAGTACTTC. This encodes CASSFGEGREQETQYF. The genes are TRBV7-3 and TRBJ2-5; 7 bases agree with TRBD2. The CDR3 contains 16 residues. Unmatched junction bases numbered 12, after V lost 6 bases and J lost 2 bases. Germline V lookup: CDR1 SGHTA, CDR2 FQGTGA.

The rearrangement joins TRBV5-4 to TRBJ1-1; D is perhaps TRBD1 (6 bases). Trimming stripped 0 bases from V and 1 base from J, with 7 bases between. This CDR3 comprises 14 residues. Germline V lookup: CDR1 SGHNT, CDR2 YYREEE (reference sequence). The chain's CDR3 is CASSLGTENTEAFF. The CDR3 DNA follows: TGTGCCAGCAGCTTGGGGACAGAGAACACTGAAGCTTTCTTT.

The chain links TRBV19 to TRBJ1-3; D uncertain. Germline CDR1 LNHDA, CDR2 SQIVND (reference sequence). This CDR3 region has 15 residues. V dropped 6 bases and J dropped 0 bases, with 12 bases sitting between them. The CDR3 region is CASRPPRSSGNTIYF. CDR3 bases: TGTGCCAGTAGGCCCCCCCGGAGCTCTGGAAACACCATATATTTT.

This chain links TRBV7-3 with TRBJ2-2; TRBD1 matches at 8 bases. Germline-derived CDR1 and CDR2 are SGHTA and FQGTGA. This CDR3 region has 13 residues. Losses at the gene ends were 7 bases for V and 8 bases for J; bases not matched to a gene: 6. CDR3 protein: CASTIDRGGELFF. The CDR3 bases are TGTGCCAGCACTATCGACAGGGGAGGGGAGCTGTTTTTT.

The chain joins TRBV29-1 to TRBJ2-7, with D maybe TRBD1 (5 bases). Germline loops: CDR1 SQVTM, CDR2 ANQGSEA. The CDR3 loop spans 12 amino acids. The germline V and J ends were trimmed by 4 bases and 5 bases, with 12 bases remaining between them. The DNA of the CDR3 is TGCAGCGTTGCAGGGTACTCTAACGAGCAGTACTTC. It encodes CSVAGYSNEQYF.

J is TRBJ1-2 and V is TRBV2; D gene uncertain. This CDR3 has 12 amino acids. V lost 4 bases to trimming and J lost 1 base, with 4 bases between them. CDR1 and CDR2 (germline): SNHLY, FYNNEI. CDR3 amino acids: CASSGDNYGYTF. The CDR3 DNA follows: TGTGCCAGCAGTGGAGATAACTATGGCTACACCTTC.

This clone was seen just once. The J gene is TRBJ1-5, the V gene TRBV30; no definite D call. The V gene's germline CDR1 is GTSNPN and CDR2 SVGIG (reference sequence). This CDR3 has 14 amino acids. The V and J ends lost 0 bases and 12 bases respectively, with 18 bases between them. CDR3 DNA sequence: TGTGCCTGGAGTGTGGGGAGGCCAGATAAGCACCAGCATTTT. It codes for CAWSVGRPDKHQHF.

In nucleotides, the CDR3 is TGTGCCAGCATCATCCCGGGACAGGGGGCGACGGGGGACACCGGGGAGCTGTTTTTT. This encodes CASIIPGQGATGDTGELFF. V usage is TRBV9 and J usage is TRBJ2-2, with 12 bases aligning to TRBD1. The CDR3 loop spans 19 amino acids. Germline V lookup: CDR1 SGDLS, CDR2 YYNGEE. V lost 6 bases, J lost 3 bases, and 15 bases stayed unmatched.

The chain joins TRBV19 to TRBJ1-1; a possible D gene is TRBD1 (5 bases). The length of the CDR3 is 14 residues. V gave up 2 bases and J gave up 4 bases, with 11 bases separating them. The germline CDR1 and CDR2 sequences are LNHDA and SQIVND (reference sequence). The CDR3 spells CASSITPGGTEAFF. CDR3 DNA sequence: TGTGCCAGTAGTATAACCCCCGGGGGCACTGAAGCTTTCTTT.

This chain uses TRBV7-9 with TRBJ2-3, with D possibly being TRBD1 (6 bases). V lost 10 bases to trimming and J lost 6 bases, with 23 bases between them. The V gene's germline CDR1 is SEHNR and CDR2 FQNEAQ (reference sequence). The CDR3 totals 15 residues. The CDR3 loop is CATPFSGGSSDTQYF. The CDR3 region has the DNA TGTGCCACACCCTTTTCTGGGGGCTCCTCCGATACGCAGTATTTT.

The chain links TRBV7-3 to TRBJ2-2, with D unresolved. The CDR3 loop spans 13 amino acids. CDR1 and CDR2 from the germline V gene are SGHTA and FQGTGA. V gave up 3 bases and J gave up 2 bases, with 4 bases separating them. Here the CDR3 reads CASSFVNTGELFF. DNA for the CDR3: TGTGCCAGCAGCTTCGTAAACACCGGGGAGCTGTTTTTT.

The V and J genes are TRBV7-8 and TRBJ2-7; D is unresolved. Germline-derived CDR1 and CDR2 are SGHVS and FQNEAQ. This CDR3 is 13 amino acids long. V lost 2 bases and J 2 bases, leaving 7 bases between the germline ends. The CDR3 DNA follows: TGTGCCAGCAGCTTAACGCCGGCCTACGAGCAGTACTTC. Translation gives CASSLTPAYEQYF. Full variable domain (missing parts from reference TRBV7-8 and TRBJ2-7): GAGVSQSPRYKVAKRGQDVALRCDPISGHVSLFWYQQALGQGPEFLTYFQNEAQLDKSGLPSDRFFAERPEGSVSTLKIQRTQQEDSAVYLCASSLTPAYEQYFGPGTRLTVT.

This clone has just one count. The rearrangement joins TRBV4-1 to TRBJ2-5; D gene ambiguous. V gave up 1 base and J gave up 7 bases, with 10 bases separating them. Germline CDR1 reads MGHRA; CDR2 reads YSYEKL. The CDR3 is 13 amino acids. CDR3 residues: CASSQVILRTQYF. The CDR3 nucleotides read TGCGCCAGCAGCCAAGTAATACTTCGGACCCAGTACTTC.

This chain links TRBV18 with TRBJ1-2, with D unclear. This CDR3 spans 16 amino acids. V lost 2 bases to trimming and J lost 6 bases, with 19 bases between them. Per germline, CDR1 KGHSH and CDR2 LQKENI. CDR3 region: CASSPLDSSMMDGYTF. DNA of the CDR3: TGTGCCAGCTCACCATTGGATAGCAGCATGATGGATGGCTACACCTTC.

This chain uses TRBV19 with TRBJ1-2, with D tentatively TRBD1 (5 bases). This CDR3 contains 14 residues. Germline V gene sequence: CDR1 LNHDA, CDR2 SQIVND (reference sequence). The ends were cut back, 6 bases at V and 5 bases at J, with 16 bases in the middle. The CDR3 here is CASSRQRTPYGYTF. CDR3 nucleotide sequence: TGTGCCAGTAGCCGACAGCGAACCCCGTATGGCTACACCTTC.

The chain uses TRBV19 and TRBJ2-7; a possible D gene is TRBD1 (6 bases). The CDR3 is made up of 15 amino acids. Germline V gives CDR1 LNHDA, CDR2 SQIVND (reference sequence). Trimming cost V 3 bases and J 9 bases, with 21 bases left between them. CDR3 in DNA: TGTGCCAGTAGTATCCGGGACACCGATAGCTTGGGGCAGTACTTC. Translation gives CASSIRDTDSLGQYF. Combining the CDR3 with reference TRBV19 and TRBJ2-7 gives the whole variable domain DGGITQSPKYLFRKEGQNVTLSCEQNLNHDAMYWYRQDPGQGLRLIYYSQIVNDFQKGDIAEGYSVSREKKESFPLTVTSAQKNPTAFYLCASSIRDTDSLGQYFGPGTRLTVT.